The rows below give T cell receptor beta chains drawn from one sample of a study of cytomegalovirus exposure and HLA in healthy donors. TCRdb's table, derived via immunoSEQ multiplex PCR, lists solely in-frame clones and lacks some. The table lists fewer than 200,000 clones, 75% to 90% of them singletons. The sample was PBMCs. The receptors here all came from a man younger than 35 in good health and CMV-seropositive. Each CDR3 is given with its conserved first and last residue. D genes are given only for firm matches. Expanded clones get a size class; other rows say once, few or many, or leave the size out.

V gene,clone size,J gene,D gene,CDR3 protein,CDR3 DNA
TRBV5-4,.,TRBJ2-1,TRBD2,CASSLSGRAPNEQFF,TGTGCCAGCAGCTTGAGCGGGAGGGCACCCAATGAGCAGTTCTTC
TRBV27,once,TRBJ2-1,.,CASSLSAVASYNEQFF,TGTGCCAGCAGTTTATCTGCCGTAGCGTCCTACAATGAGCAGTTCTTC
TRBV5-4,.,TRBJ1-1,.,CASSLPGHNTEAFF,TGTGCCAGCAGCTTGCCGGGACACAACACTGAAGCTTTCTTT
TRBV19,once,TRBJ2-7,TRBD1,CASSPHRGRAISYEQYF,TGTGCCAGTAGTCCTCACAGGGGGCGAGCCATATCCTACGAGCAGTACTTC
TRBV11-2,.,TRBJ2-2,.,CASSLTLLDTGELFF,TGTGCCAGCAGCTTAACCCTGCTAGACACCGGGGAGCTGTTTTTT
TRBV4-1,few,TRBJ1-2,TRBD1,CASSQPFPRGAPLYGYTF,TGCGCCAGCAGCCAACCGTTCCCCAGGGGGGCTCCTCTCTATGGCTACACCTTC
TRBV10-2,.,TRBJ1-4,TRBD1,CASSPGTGREKLFF,TGCGCCAGCAGCCCCGGGACAGGGCGGGAAAAACTGTTTTTT
TRBV6-1,.,TRBJ2-7,TRBD1,CASNLPQGAWYEQYF,TGTGCCAGCAACCTCCCCCAGGGGGCTTGGTACGAGCAGTACTTC
TRBV5-6,few,TRBJ2-1,TRBD2,CASSPGLAEQFF,TGTGCCAGCAGCCCGGGACTAGCTGAGCAGTTCTTC
TRBV7-2,.,TRBJ2-3,.,CASSFRDTDTQYF,TGTGCCAGCAGCTTCAGGGATACAGATACGCAGTATTTT
TRBV4-1,.,TRBJ2-1,.,CASSPLGGSYNEQFF,TGCGCCAGCAGCCCGTTGGGAGGCTCCTACAATGAGCAGTTCTTC
TRBV4-1,.,TRBJ2-1,TRBD2,CASSQEGTSGGDEQFF,TGCGCCAGCAGCCAAGAGGGAACTAGCGGGGGGGATGAGCAGTTCTTC
TRBV5-1,.,TRBJ1-1,.,CASSLFDSNTEAFF,TGCGCCAGCAGTCTATTCGACAGTAACACTGAAGCTTTCTTT
TRBV7-2,once,TRBJ2-5,.,CASSRWTAKETQYF,TGTGCCAGCAGCCGGTGGACAGCCAAAGAGACCCAGTACTTC
TRBV12-5,.,TRBJ1-5,TRBD1,CASGIPDRGDNQPQHF,TGTGCTAGTGGTATCCCGGACAGGGGGGACAATCAGCCCCAGCATTTT
TRBV7-9,.,TRBJ2-2,TRBD2,CASSASGSANTGELFF,TGTGCCAGCAGCGCGAGCGGGAGCGCGAACACCGGGGAGCTGTTTTTT
TRBV4-1,.,TRBJ2-2,.,CASSQDARGAGELFF,TGCGCCAGCAGCCAAGATGCCAGGGGGGCCGGGGAGCTGTTTTTT
TRBV28,.,TRBJ2-7,.,CASSRDNPYEQYF,TGTGCCAGCAGCCGGGACAACCCCTACGAGCAGTACTTC
TRBV7-2,.,TRBJ2-1,TRBD2,CASSLEGTSGGDNEQFF,TGTGCCAGCAGCTTAGAAGGGACTAGCGGGGGCGACAATGAGCAGTTCTTC
TRBV5-6,once,TRBJ2-1,TRBD1,CASNFGTGYHEQFF,TGTGCCAGCAACTTCGGGACAGGGTACCATGAGCAGTTCTTC
TRBV4-1,.,TRBJ1-1,.,CASSPSGTRNTEAFF,TGCGCCAGCAGCCCCTCCGGGACAAGGAACACTGAAGCTTTCTTT
TRBV28,few,TRBJ2-1,TRBD2,CASTSSSGKSDEQFF,TGTGCCAGCACCTCTTCTAGCGGGAAATCGGATGAGCAGTTCTTC
TRBV28,.,TRBJ1-4,.,CASTPEGEKLFF,TGTGCCAGCACCCCGGAGGGTGAAAAACTGTTTTTT
TRBV7-9,.,TRBJ1-2,.,CASSPSDNLKF,TGTGCCAGCAGCCCGAGTGACAATCTGAAATTC
TRBV9,.,TRBJ2-3,TRBD2,CASSAASGASTDTQYF,TGTGCCAGCAGCGCCGCTAGCGGGGCTAGCACAGATACGCAGTATTTT
TRBV9,.,TRBJ1-2,.,CASSVDPDSSYGYTF,TGTGCCAGCAGCGTAGACCCGGACTCATCCTATGGCTACACCTTC
TRBV11-2,few,TRBJ2-7,TRBD1,CASSLRPGTGVYEQYF,TGTGCCAGCAGCTTGAGACCCGGGACAGGAGTCTACGAGCAGTACTTC
TRBV4-2,.,TRBJ2-5,TRBD2,CASSQAGTTQETQYF,TGTGCCAGCAGCCAGGCCGGGACTACCCAAGAGACCCAGTACTTC
TRBV5-4,.,TRBJ2-7,.,CASSPGVLYEQYF,TGTGCCAGCAGCCCAGGGGTTCTCTACGAGCAGTACTTC
TRBV28,.,TRBJ2-1,TRBD2,CASSFRLAGEQFF,TGTGCCAGCAGTTTTCGACTAGCAGGCGAGCAGTTCTTC
TRBV2,.,TRBJ2-6,TRBD2,CASSDSGTSAWGANVLTF,TGTGCCAGCAGTGATTCAGGGACTAGCGCATGGGGGGCCAACGTCCTGACTTTC
TRBV10-3,.,TRBJ1-5,TRBD1,CAISPGQENQPQHF,TGTGCCATCAGTCCGGGACAGGAGAATCAGCCCCAGCATTTT
TRBV7-2,once,TRBJ1-2,TRBD1,CASSLAGGTGNYGYTF,TGTGCCAGCAGCTTAGCGGGGGGGACAGGAAACTATGGCTACACCTTC
TRBV7-9,.,TRBJ1-3,.,CASSGGTGNTIYF,TGTGCCAGCAGCGGAGGTACTGGAAACACCATATATTTT
TRBV7-9,.,TRBJ1-1,TRBD1,CASSLGDRAGTSEAFF,TGTGCCAGCAGCTTAGGGGACAGGGCGGGAACGAGTGAAGCTTTCTTT
TRBV29-1,.,TRBJ2-2,TRBD2,CSVEDGLAENTGELFF,TGCAGCGTTGAAGATGGACTAGCGGAGAACACCGGGGAGCTGTTTTTT
TRBV27,.,TRBJ2-7,TRBD2,CASSSGLAGYSSYEQYF,TGTGCCAGCAGTTCGGGACTAGCGGGGTATAGCTCCTACGAGCAGTACTTC
TRBV28,.,TRBJ2-7,TRBD1,CASSPQGAGNGEQYF,TGTGCCAGCAGTCCACAGGGGGCGGGAAATGGCGAGCAGTACTTC
TRBV27,.,TRBJ1-2,TRBD1,CASSLSWGQVPHGYTF,TGTGCCAGCAGTTTATCGTGGGGACAGGTCCCGCATGGCTACACCTTC
TRBV28,.,TRBJ2-2,TRBD2,CASSSGLAGGGNTGELFF,TGTGCCAGCAGTTCGGGACTAGCGGGGGGAGGGAACACCGGGGAGCTGTTTTTT
TRBV5-1,.,TRBJ1-2,.,CASNGKEDYGYTF,TGCGCAAGCAATGGCAAGGAGGACTATGGCTACACCTTC
TRBV5-4,.,TRBJ2-5,TRBD2,CASSLAKRGGHGTQYF,TGTGCCAGCAGCTTGGCCAAACGGGGGGGCCACGGGACCCAGTACTTC
TRBV7-2,.,TRBJ2-7,.,CASSLPLAGPAPEQYF,TGTGCCAGCAGCTTACCCCTCGCGGGGCCGGCACCCGAGCAGTACTTC